This T cell receptor beta chain was found in a study of regulatory T cells in long-lasting Graves disease. Libraries of TCR beta came from iRepertoire HTBI primers plus Arm-PCR of CDR3 regions. TCRdb re-called the multiplex PCR reads through MiXCR, storing one row per CDR3 protein. The sample yields 510,000 or so distinct CDR3 sequences, 9.5% to 15% seen once. As to time point: newly diagnosed GD, antithyroid drugs for less than 3 months. Extracted PBMC RNA gave rise to the TCR library. The CDR3 spans 13 residues. Germline values: CDR1 SQVTM, CDR2 ANQGSEA. Trimming removed 4 bases from V and 2 bases from J, with 12 bases in between. This clonotype was counted many times. This sample also appeared in a second study, on T cells in Graves' hyperthyroidism and ophthalmopathy.

Sequences were derived from peripheral blood mononuclear cells (PBMCs), sampled at new diagnosis, from a patient treated with antithyroid drugs. This clonotype originated in a woman aged 25 to 39 with Graves disease. V usage is TRBV29-1 and J usage is TRBJ2-7; D unclear. For the CDR3, the DNA is TGCAGCGTTGCAAGGACGGCAGCCTACGAGCAGTACTTC. Its translation: CSVARTAAYEQYF.